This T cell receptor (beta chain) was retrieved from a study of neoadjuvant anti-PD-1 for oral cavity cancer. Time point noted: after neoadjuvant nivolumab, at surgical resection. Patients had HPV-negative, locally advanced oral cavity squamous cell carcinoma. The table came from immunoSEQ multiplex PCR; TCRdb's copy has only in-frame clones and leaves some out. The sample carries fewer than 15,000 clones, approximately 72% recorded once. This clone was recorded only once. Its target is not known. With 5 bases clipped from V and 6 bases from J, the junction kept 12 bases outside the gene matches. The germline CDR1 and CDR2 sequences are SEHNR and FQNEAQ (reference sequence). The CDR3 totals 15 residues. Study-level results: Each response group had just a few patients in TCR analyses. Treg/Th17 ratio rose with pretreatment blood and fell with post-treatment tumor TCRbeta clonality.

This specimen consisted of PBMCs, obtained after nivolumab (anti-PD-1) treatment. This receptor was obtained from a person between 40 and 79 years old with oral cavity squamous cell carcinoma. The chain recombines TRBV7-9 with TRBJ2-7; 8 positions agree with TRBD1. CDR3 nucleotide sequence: TGTGCCAGCAGCGCGATGGGACAGGCGATCTTCGAGCAGTACTTC. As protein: CASSAMGQAIFEQYF.